This is a list of T cell receptor beta chains from one sample in a study of T cell responses to AZD1222 COVID-19 vaccine. This table comes from immunoSEQ multiplex PCR, and its TCRdb copy is limited to in-frame clones, with some not included. The sample holds some 130,000 clones; about 90% are singletons and the top ten take about 8.3%. Sequencing used peripheral blood, obtained on day 0 of AZD1222 vaccination. The receptor source for this set is an adult in good health. CDR3s include the opening cysteine and the closing phenylalanine or tryptophan. Fields, in order: V gene, D gene, CDR3 length, clone size, J gene, CDR3 protein, CDR3 DNA. A D gene is named only where the DNA matches it firmly. Expanded clones get a size class; other rows say once, few or many, or leave the size out.

V: TRBV5-8; D: TRBD1; length: 14; size: NA; J: TRBJ1-2; CDR3: CASRRGQGNYGYTF; DNA: TGTGCCAGCAGAAGGGGACAGGGAAACTATGGCTACACCTTC
V: TRBV19; D: NA; length: 12; size: once; J: TRBJ1-1; CDR3: CASSLEGGEAFF; DNA: TGTGCCAGTAGTCTCGAGGGAGGGGAAGCTTTCTTT
V: TRBV27; D: NA; length: 12; size: NA; J: TRBJ2-5; CDR3: CASSLSGETQYF; DNA: TGTGCCAGCAGTTTATCTGGGGAGACCCAGTACTTC
V: TRBV9; D: NA; length: 15; size: NA; J: TRBJ2-3; CDR3: CASSVVIKGTDTQYF; DNA: TGTGCCAGCAGCGTAGTAATTAAAGGCACAGATACGCAGTATTTT
V: TRBV5-1; D: NA; length: 13; size: NA; J: TRBJ1-3; CDR3: CASSGVPGNTIYF; DNA: TGCGCCAGCAGTGGGGTACCTGGAAACACCATATATTTT
V: TRBV19; D: TRBD1; length: 16; size: NA; J: TRBJ2-7; CDR3: CASSILPGQGVYEQYF; DNA: TGTGCCAGTAGTATCTTACCGGGACAGGGGGTCTACGAGCAGTACTTC
V: TRBV28; D: TRBD1; length: 13; size: NA; J: TRBJ1-1; CDR3: CASTLTGTTEAFF; DNA: TGTGCCAGCACCTTGACAGGGACCACTGAAGCTTTCTTT
V: TRBV5-1; D: TRBD2; length: 17; size: NA; J: TRBJ2-2; CDR3: CASSLSGGGASTGELFF; DNA: TGCGCCAGCAGCTTGAGCGGCGGGGGGGCGTCCACCGGGGAGCTGTTTTTT
V: TRBV5-1; D: TRBD1; length: 15; size: NA; J: TRBJ2-7; CDR3: CASSSAGTGGDEQYF; DNA: TGCGCCAGCAGCTCCGCCGGGACAGGGGGCGACGAGCAGTACTTC
V: TRBV30; D: TRBD1; length: 13; size: NA; J: TRBJ1-5; CDR3: CAWTKTGDQPQHF; DNA: TGTGCCTGGACGAAAACAGGGGATCAGCCCCAGCATTTT
V: TRBV6-5; D: NA; length: 14; size: NA; J: TRBJ1-1; CDR3: CASRPSTPGTEAFF; DNA: TGTGCCAGCAGGCCCTCTACTCCGGGCACTGAAGCTTTCTTT
V: TRBV5-6; D: NA; length: 13; size: few; J: TRBJ1-2; CDR3: CASSLSGGGGYTF; DNA: TGTGCCAGCAGCTTGAGTGGGGGTGGTGGCTACACCTTC
V: TRBV24-1; D: TRBD1; length: 13; size: NA; J: TRBJ1-1; CDR3: CATSDRTGSEAFF; DNA: TGTGCCACCAGTGATAGGACAGGGTCTGAGGCTTTCTTT
V: TRBV18; D: TRBD1; length: 12; size: NA; J: TRBJ2-7; CDR3: CASSTGGYLQYF; DNA: TGTGCCAGCTCTACAGGGGGCTACCTGCAGTACTTC
V: TRBV3-1/TRBV3-2; D: TRBD1; length: 14; size: NA; J: TRBJ1-6; CDR3: CASSQDRTSSPLHF; DNA: TGTGCCAGCAGCCAGGACAGGACAAGTTCACCCCTCCACTTT
V: TRBV25-1; D: NA; length: 13; size: NA; J: TRBJ2-7; CDR3: CASTSGELYEQYF; DNA: TGTGCCAGCACGTCAGGGGAATTGTACGAGCAGTACTTC
V: TRBV5-1; D: TRBD2; length: 14; size: NA; J: TRBJ2-7; CDR3: CASSSRGGSYEQYF; DNA: TGCGCCAGCAGCTCTCGCGGGGGCTCCTACGAGCAGTACTTC
V: TRBV7-3; D: NA; length: 14; size: NA; J: TRBJ2-7; CDR3: CASSPGTAGDEQYF; DNA: TGTGCCAGCAGCCCAGGGACAGCGGGGGATGAGCAGTACTTC
V: TRBV2; D: NA; length: 15; size: once; J: TRBJ2-1; CDR3: CASTKQGGPYNEQFF; DNA: TGTGCCAGCACCAAACAGGGGGGGCCCTACAATGAGCAGTTCTTC
V: TRBV5-8; D: NA; length: 15; size: NA; J: TRBJ1-5; CDR3: CASRTQPGNHQPQHF; DNA: TGTGCCAGCAGGACCCAGCCGGGTAACCATCAGCCCCAGCATTTT
V: TRBV6-4; D: NA; length: 13; size: once; J: TRBJ1-2; CDR3: CASSDDRAYGYTF; DNA: TGTGCCAGCAGTGACGACCGAGCCTATGGCTACACCTTC
V: TRBV6-5; D: NA; length: 15; size: NA; J: TRBJ1-1; CDR3: CASSKTQDGATEAFF; DNA: TGTGCCAGCAGTAAAACACAGGACGGTGCCACTGAAGCTTTCTTT
V: TRBV6-6; D: NA; length: 11; size: NA; J: TRBJ2-6; CDR3: CASSGGRDTSF; DNA: TGTGCCAGCAGCGGAGGTCGGGACACCTCTTTC
V: TRBV5-4; D: NA; length: 14; size: NA; J: TRBJ2-7; CDR3: CASSFRGASYEQYF; DNA: TGTGCCAGCAGCTTTAGGGGGGCCTCCTACGAGCAGTACTTC
V: TRBV10-3; D: NA; length: 15; size: once; J: TRBJ1-2; CDR3: CAISESPGANYGYTF; DNA: TGTGCCATCAGTGAGTCCCCCGGTGCTAACTATGGCTACACCTTC
V: TRBV9; D: NA; length: 17; size: NA; J: TRBJ1-3; CDR3: CASSVSAGQLSGNTIYF; DNA: TGTGCCAGCAGCGTATCGGCAGGGCAACTCTCTGGAAACACCATATATTTT
V: TRBV5-6; D: TRBD2; length: 16; size: NA; J: TRBJ2-3; CDR3: CASSLPRTSGTDTQYF; DNA: TGTGCCAGCAGCTTGCCGAGGACTAGCGGAACAGATACGCAGTATTTT
V: TRBV11-3; D: NA; length: 13; size: NA; J: TRBJ2-7; CDR3: CASSWGQGYEQYF; DNA: TGTGCCAGCAGCTGGGGACAAGGCTACGAGCAGTACTTC
V: TRBV7-9; D: NA; length: 15; size: NA; J: TRBJ2-5; CDR3: CASSLDVGQRETQYF; DNA: TGTGCCAGCAGCCTAGACGTGGGGCAGCGAGAGACCCAGTACTTC
V: TRBV29-1; D: NA; length: 13; size: NA; J: TRBJ1-1; CDR3: CSIREAMNTEAFF; DNA: TGCAGCATACGCGAGGCTATGAACACTGAAGCTTTCTTT
V: TRBV5-4; D: TRBD1; length: 14; size: few; J: TRBJ2-7; CDR3: CASSPGTGLYEQYF; DNA: TGTGCCAGCAGCCCGGGGACAGGGCTTTACGAGCAGTACTTC
V: TRBV7-9; D: TRBD1; length: 14; size: NA; J: TRBJ2-7; CDR3: CASSLNRGSYEQYF; DNA: TGTGCCAGCAGCTTAAACAGGGGATCCTACGAGCAGTACTTC
V: TRBV14; D: NA; length: 17; size: NA; J: TRBJ2-7; CDR3: CASSQDRGTIRPYEQYF; DNA: TGTGCCAGCAGCCAAGATCGAGGAACTATTCGCCCCTACGAGCAGTACTTC
V: TRBV9; D: NA; length: 14; size: NA; J: TRBJ1-1; CDR3: CASSVGARDTEAFF; DNA: TGTGCCAGCAGCGTAGGGGCCCGGGACACTGAAGCTTTCTTT
V: TRBV5-3; D: TRBD1; length: 16; size: NA; J: TRBJ2-7; CDR3: CARSLLDRPSSYEQYF; DNA: TGTGCCAGAAGCTTATTGGACAGGCCTAGCTCCTACGAGCAGTACTTC
V: TRBV5-1; D: NA; length: 15; size: NA; J: TRBJ2-2; CDR3: CASSLSPTQTGELFF; DNA: TGCGCCAGCAGCTTGTCTCCCACCCAAACCGGGGAGCTGTTTTTT
V: TRBV28; D: TRBD1; length: 17; size: NA; J: TRBJ1-5; CDR3: CASSSIIRDRGNQPQHF; DNA: TGTGCCAGCAGTTCCATAATCCGGGACAGGGGAAATCAGCCCCAGCATTTT
V: TRBV28; D: TRBD1; length: 17; size: NA; J: TRBJ1-2; CDR3: CASSSGGTGSTNYGYTF; DNA: TGTGCCAGCAGCTCCGGGGGGACAGGGAGTACTAACTATGGCTACACCTTC
V: TRBV18; D: NA; length: 15; size: NA; J: TRBJ2-2; CDR3: CASSPIILGDGELFF; DNA: TGTGCCAGCTCACCAATTATCCTAGGTGACGGGGAGCTGTTTTTT
V: TRBV19; D: NA; length: 16; size: once; J: TRBJ2-7; CDR3: CASSTDASVLSYEQYF; DNA: TGTGCCAGTAGTACCGATGCTAGCGTCCTCTCCTACGAGCAGTACTTC
V: TRBV2; D: NA; length: 14; size: NA; J: TRBJ1-5; CDR3: CASSPSGSNQPQHF; DNA: TGTGCCAGCAGTCCATCAGGGAGCAATCAGCCCCAGCATTTT
V: TRBV29-1; D: NA; length: 15; size: NA; J: TRBJ2-7; CDR3: CSVEAEDKSSYEQYF; DNA: TGCAGCGTTGAAGCGGAGGACAAGAGCTCCTACGAGCAGTACTTC
V: TRBV10-3; D: TRBD1; length: 13; size: NA; J: TRBJ1-1; CDR3: CAIRGQENTEAFF; DNA: TGTGCCATCAGGGGACAGGAGAACACTGAAGCTTTCTTT
V: TRBV27; D: NA; length: 17; size: once; J: TRBJ2-5; CDR3: CASSLSVPGAGQETQYF; DNA: TGTGCCAGCAGTTTATCGGTCCCAGGGGCAGGCCAAGAGACCCAGTACTTC